Below, 21 T cell receptor beta chains from the same sample are listed, as sequenced in a study of T cells in localized non-small cell lung cancer. This table comes from immunoSEQ multiplex PCR, and its TCRdb copy is limited to in-frame clones, with some not included. The sample consists of approximately 1,600 clones, 20% to 30% of them appearing once. Specimen: lung tumor tissue, collected before any cancer treatment. These TCRs come from a woman between 35 and 75 years old with stage III lung adenocarcinoma.

The chain couples TRBV6-4 to TRBJ2-1; 8 bases fit TRBD1. The CDR3 is made up of 11 amino acids. In germline, CDR1 is MRHNA, CDR2 SNTAGT. The junction had 7 bases not matched to a gene; V was cut back by 6 bases and J by 15 bases. CDR3 DNA: TGTGCCAGCAGGCTAGGACAGGGTGCGTTCTTC. Translation: CASRLGQGAFF.

V gene TRBV29-1 combines with J gene TRBJ2-7; tentatively, D is TRBD1 (5 bases). The germline V gene encodes CDR1 SQVTM and CDR2 ANQGSEA. The V and J ends lost 1 base and 5 bases respectively, with 21 bases between them. The CDR3 contains 16 residues. CDR3 sequence reads: CSVEAAWGPMGDEQYF. CDR3 DNA sequence: TGCAGCGTTGAAGCGGCCTGGGGCCCCATGGGCGACGAGCAGTACTTC.

This sequence joins TRBV5-1 and TRBJ2-7; 7 nucleotides match TRBD1. The V segment lost 4 bases and the J segment 1 base; nucleotides outside the gene matches: 8. The CDR3 has 15 amino acids. Germline assignment: CDR1 SGHRS and CDR2 YFSETQ. The CDR3 is CASSPRGQVSYEQYF. CDR3 nucleotides: TGCGCCAGCAGCCCCCGCGGACAGGTATCCTACGAGCAGTACTTC.

This clone is deemed medium-sized. The J gene is TRBJ1-2, the V gene TRBV6-8, with 9 bases that match TRBD1. Germline V CDR1 and CDR2: MNHGY, SAAAGT. V gave up 2 bases and J gave up 7 bases; unmatched junction bases: 5. The CDR3 extends over 14 amino acids. The CDR3 DNA reads as TGTGCCAGCAGTTACCTGGGACAGGGTTTTGGCTACACCTTC. It is translated as CASSYLGQGFGYTF.

This clone was counted a few times. The chain joins TRBV29-1 to TRBJ2-7, with 10 bases identical to TRBD2. The CDR3 loop spans 13 amino acids. Germline V lookup: CDR1 SQVTM, CDR2 ANQGSEA. Trimming cost V 5 bases and J 0 bases; bases outside gene matches: 1. The DNA for the CDR3 is TGCAGCGTTATAGCGGGAGGCTCCTACGAGCAGTACTTC. It specifies CSVIAGGSYEQYF.

This clone was detected a few times. The rearrangement uses TRBV9 and TRBJ1-4, with 9 bases fitting TRBD1. Germline V gene data show CDR1 as SGDLS and CDR2 as YYNGEE. This CDR3 comprises 17 residues. Trimming at V came to 5 bases and at J to 1 base, leaving 9 bases not matched to a gene. CDR3 nucleotide sequence: TGTGCCAGCAGTGAAGCCCGGGGACAGGGAACTAATGAAAAACTGTTTTTT. As protein: CASSEARGQGTNEKLFF.

This clone was seen more than once but under ten times. The chain has TRBV6-7 and TRBJ2-3, with 8 positions matching TRBD2. TRBV6-7 is designated an ORF whose function remains uncertain. This CDR3 is built from 16 residues. V lost 6 bases and J lost 4; bases outside the gene matches: 12. CDR3 amino acids: CASRISPQAGADTQYF. CDR3 nucleotides: TGTGCCAGCAGGATCAGTCCCCAAGCGGGAGCAGATACGCAGTATTTT.

The rearrangement links TRBV5-1 to TRBJ2-5, with D maybe TRBD1 (6 bases). This CDR3 has 15 residues. Per the germline V gene, CDR1 is SGHRS and CDR2 is YFSETQ. V dropped 0 bases and J dropped 2 bases, with 11 bases sitting between them. Written as DNA, the CDR3 is TGCGCCAGCAGCTTGGCCAGGGGCCCTCAAGAGACCCAGTACTTC. This gives the protein CASSLARGPQETQYF.

This clone counts as large. The chain recombines TRBV11-3 with TRBJ1-1; 7 bases are a match to TRBD1. Germline V gives CDR1 SGHNT, CDR2 YENEEA. The CDR3 contains 16 residues. J gave up 0 bases and V 5 bases, and 9 bases lay outside the gene matches. The CDR3 region is CASSPLLQGMNTEAFF. The DNA of the CDR3 is TGTGCCAGCAGCCCACTTTTACAGGGGATGAACACTGAAGCTTTCTTT.

The chain has TRBV18 and TRBJ2-2; D is undetermined. The germline V and J ends were trimmed by 0 bases and 7 bases, with 15 bases remaining between them. The CDR3 is 16 amino acids. Germline values: CDR1 KGHSH, CDR2 LQKENI. DNA for the CDR3: TGTGCCAGCTCACCACCCGTCTCAGGAGTAGGCGGGGAGCTGTTTTTT. Encoded protein: CASSPPVSGVGGELFF.

This clone was picked up a small number of times. DNA of the CDR3: TGTGCCAGCAGCTTGGGCATTGGGGTATCCTACGAGCAGTACTTC. It specifies CASSLGIGVSYEQYF. This chain connects TRBV11-3 to TRBJ2-7, with unresolved D. The V end was cut by 3 bases, the J end by 1 base, with 13 bases between. Germline lookup yields CDR1 SGHNT and CDR2 YENEEA. This CDR3 has 15 amino acids.

By proportion, this clone is large. The chain uses TRBV11-3 and TRBJ2-6; D may correspond to TRBD1 or TRBD2 (5 bases each). V was trimmed by 3 bases and J by 2 bases, leaving 8 bases between them. The CDR3 spans 15 residues. Per the germline V gene, CDR1 is SGHNT and CDR2 is YENEEA. CDR3 coding DNA: TGTGCCAGCAGCTTCGAGGGGACTGGGGCCAACGTCCTGACTTTC. It is translated as CASSFEGTGANVLTF. The variable domain in full, completed from reference TRBV11-3 and TRBJ2-6, reads EAGVVQSPRYKIIEKKQPVAFWCNPISGHNTLYWYLQNLGQGPELLIRYENEEAVDDSQLPKDRFSAERLKGVDSTLKIQPAELGDSAVYLCASSFEGTGANVLTFGAGSRLTVL.

The chain couples TRBV10-2 to TRBJ1-2, with 7 nucleotides matching TRBD1. This CDR3 spans 12 amino acids. V lost 6 bases and J lost 5; bases outside the gene matches: 3. Germline CDR1 reads WSHSY; CDR2 reads SAAADI. In nucleotides, the CDR3 is TGCGCCAGCAGGGGGGGACAGTATGGCTACACCTTC. It yields the protein CASRGGQYGYTF.

This clone ranks as large. The chain carries TRBV19 and TRBJ2-2; 8 bases line up with TRBD2. Germline V gives CDR1 LNHDA, CDR2 SQIVND (reference sequence). Trimming took 5 bases from V and 6 from J; bases not matched to a gene: 11. The CDR3 length is 16 residues. DNA of the CDR3: TGTGCCAGTAGTGCTTATGCCGGGAGGGCCCCCGGGGAGCTGTTTTTT. It translates to CASSAYAGRAPGELFF.

This clone was observed a handful of times. The rearrangement joins TRBV30 to TRBJ1-6, with TRBD1 matching 7 bases. Germline V lookup: CDR1 GTSNPN, CDR2 SVGIG (reference sequence). This CDR3 contains 12 residues. V lost 8 bases, J lost 6 bases, and 4 bases stayed unmatched. The CDR3 nucleotides are TGTGCCCTGGGGGACAGTAATTCACCCCTCCACTTT. It encodes CALGDSNSPLHF.

The rearrangement uses TRBV10-2 and TRBJ1-4, with D maybe TRBD1 (5 bases). CDR1 WSHSY and CDR2 SAAADI come from the germline V gene. The CDR3 contains 13 residues. V gave up 5 bases and J gave up 12 bases, with 16 bases separating them. The CDR3 DNA sequence: TGCGCCAGCAGTCACCCCCCGGGGGGAGAACTGTTTTTT. Translation: CASSHPPGGELFF.

This clone is labeled large. The chain couples TRBV15 to TRBJ2-1; D may be TRBD1 or TRBD2 (5 bases each). Between the trimmed V and J ends, which lost 1 base and 5 bases, there was a span of 12 bases. CDR3 length equals 15 residues. Germline V gene sequence: CDR1 LNHNV, CDR2 YYDKDF (reference sequence). The DNA for the CDR3 is TGTGCCACCAGCAGAGGGGACCTTCTCCACAATGAGCAGTTCTTC. As protein: CATSRGDLLHNEQFF.

This clone was counted between two and nine times. The chain joins TRBV6-9 to TRBJ2-1, with D perhaps matching TRBD2 (5 bases). Trimming pared 7 bases from V and 5 bases from J, leaving 15 bases between. The CDR3 length is 14 residues. Germline assignment: CDR1 MNHGY and CDR2 SVAAGI. The CDR3 spells CASTPLGSDNEQFF. As DNA, the CDR3 is TGTGCCAGCACTCCACTGGGGAGTGACAATGAGCAGTTCTTC.

This clone was recorded a few times. This sequence joins TRBV11-3 and TRBJ2-7; 10 nucleotides line up with TRBD2. CDR1 is SGHNT, CDR2 YENEEA, per germline. The CDR3 has 16 residues. J gave up 4 bases and V 5 bases, and 11 bases lay outside the gene matches. The CDR3 here is CASSQGRAGGRYEQYF. The CDR3 DNA is TGTGCCAGCAGCCAGGGGCGAGCGGGGGGGCGGTACGAGCAGTACTTC.

The V and J genes are TRBV19 and TRBJ1-5; D might be TRBD1 (5 bases). V gave up 3 bases and J gave up 4 bases, with 10 bases separating them. CDR1 is LNHDA, CDR2 SQIVND, per germline (reference sequence). This CDR3 region has 14 residues. In nucleotides, the CDR3 is TGTGCCAGTAGTATGATGGGGGATAATCAGCCCCAGCATTTT. As protein: CASSMMGDNQPQHF.

This clone is large. This chain's CDR3 is CAWSVPPGGTEAFF. In DNA, the CDR3 is TGTGCCTGGAGTGTACCGCCAGGGGGCACTGAAGCTTTCTTT. The rearrangement uses TRBV30 and TRBJ1-1, with TRBD1 matching 7 bases. Germline V gene data show CDR1 as GTSNPN and CDR2 as SVGIG (reference sequence). CDR3 length: 14 residues. V shed 0 bases and J 4 bases; nucleotides not matched to a gene: 5.